This T cell receptor (beta chain) was identified during a study of CD8 T cells in ankylosing spondylitis. The CDR3 sequence is 20 residues long. Germline V CDR1 and CDR2: DFQATT, SNEGSKA (reference sequence). J lost 6 bases, V lost 2 bases, and 16 bases had no gene match. This clonotype was observed at least ten times. Its specificity is unknown. General study points: A subset of motif variants has previously been described in the synovial fluid and blood of reactive arthritis. Disease-associated clonotypes exhibited CD8+ identity and were relatively infrequent in peripheral blood. Significantly higher representation of disease-linked clones was reported for matched ankylosing spondylitis synovial fluid.

Generation of TCR beta libraries employed quantitative 5'-RACE incorporating molecular barcodes. TCRdb passed the 5' RACE reads through MiXCR, listing each CDR3 protein once. The sample holds around 150,000 distinct CDR3 sequences; roughly 30% are singletons and the top ten take about 6.3%. The chain uses TRBV20-1 and TRBJ2-2, with TRBD2 identical over 15 bases. The receptor was isolated from a male donor with ankylosing spondylitis. Material for sequencing was synovial fluid, either unsorted or a sorted T cell fraction (not recorded which). The CDR3 reads CSARPSLGLAGGRSSGELFF. In DNA form, the CDR3 reads TGCAGTGCTAGACCCTCCCTAGGACTAGCGGGGGGGCGGTCGTCCGGGGAGCTGTTTTTT.